What follows is one T cell receptor beta chain and its context. This record comes from a study of early T cells in non-severe SARS-CoV-2 infection. For the study at large: Sequenced material consisted of bulk RNA (from unsorted whole blood), and chains were unpaired.

Trimming pared 6 bases from V and 8 bases from J, leaving 13 bases between. CDR1 and CDR2 (germline): MNHEY, SVGEGT. This CDR3 has 12 amino acids. Each single cDNA molecule received a unique molecular identifier. From the 5' RACE reads, TCRdb called clonotypes with MiXCR, one entry per CDR3 protein. The table lists approximately 68,000 distinct CDR3 sequences, roughly a tenth of them singletons. This rearrangement joins TRBV6-2 or TRBV6-3 to TRBJ1-2; possible D gene TRBD1, 6 bases. The TCR was taken from an adult who was a healthcare worker with PCR-confirmed SARS-CoV-2 infection or an uninfected control (not recorded which). Here the sequenced sample was whole blood, taken at baseline. The CDR3 DNA sequence: TGTGCCAGCAGAATGGACAGTCCGGGCTACACCTTC. Protein: CASRMDSPGYTF.